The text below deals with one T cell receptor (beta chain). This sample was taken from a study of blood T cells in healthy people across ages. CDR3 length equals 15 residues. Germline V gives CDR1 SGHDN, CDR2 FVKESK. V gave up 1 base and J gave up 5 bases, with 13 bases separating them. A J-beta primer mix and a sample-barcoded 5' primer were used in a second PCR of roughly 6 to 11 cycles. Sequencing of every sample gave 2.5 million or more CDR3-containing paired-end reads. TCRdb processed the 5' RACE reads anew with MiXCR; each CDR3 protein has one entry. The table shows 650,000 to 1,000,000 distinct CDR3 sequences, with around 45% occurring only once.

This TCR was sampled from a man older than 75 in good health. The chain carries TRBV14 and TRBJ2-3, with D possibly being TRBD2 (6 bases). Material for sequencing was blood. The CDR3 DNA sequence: TGTGCCAGCAGCCAAGTTAGCGGAACGAGAGATACGCAGTATTTT. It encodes CASSQVSGTRDTQYF.